This T cell receptor (beta chain) derives from a study of OX40 agonist ivuxolimab in advanced cancers. Study at large: Ivuxolimab, which patients received intravenously every 2 weeks, was dosed at 0.01 to 10 mg/kg.

Study-level points and caveats: Expanded clones were, on average, more numerous in CD8+ T cells than in CD4+.

Note on this clone: Its antigen is still unknown.

The repertoire was sequenced with immunoSEQ multiplex PCR; TCRdb's copy has only in-frame clones and lacks some. The table records roughly 64,000 clones, 87% of them present only once. V gave up 10 bases and J gave up 8 bases, with 23 bases separating them. CDR1 is MNHNS and CDR2 is SASEGT in the germline V gene. CDR3 length: 15 residues. The specimen was CD4+ or CD8+ T cells sorted from blood, collected in a trial of the OX40 agonist ivuxolimab. The V gene is TRBV6-1, the J gene TRBJ1-4; TRBD1 is a possible D gene (5 bases). This clonotype originated in an adult with an advanced solid tumor such as melanoma, head and neck, liver or kidney cancer. CDR3 in DNA: TGTGCCATCGTGGAGCGTATTGCAGGGCAAGAAAAACTGTTTTTT. Translation: CAIVERIAGQEKLFF.